The T cell receptor beta chain described here comes from a study of beta chain features in type 1 diabetes. The isolated RNA, all of it, was reverse transcribed, so expressed TCRB transcripts were what got sequenced. Data came from immunoSEQ multiplex PCR; TCRdb stores just in-frame clones and leaves some out. The table shows nearly 700,000 clones, with roughly 13% occurring only once. With regard to this clone: The antigen is unknown.

General study findings and limits: When Type 1 diabetes patients were examined, their TCRB CDR3s proved moderately but significantly shorter in all four CD4+ subsets.

CDR3 length equals 15 residues. Deletions cut 5 bases from V and 2 bases from J, with 13 bases between. Looked up from germline, CDR1 is LNHDA and CDR2 is SQIVND (reference sequence). Sequenced input: naive CD4+ T cells from blood. The sequence derives from a young man with type 1 diabetes. V usage is TRBV19 and J usage is TRBJ1-5; D unresolved. CDR3 region: CASSALEGRNQPQHF. The CDR3 DNA is TGTGCCAGTAGTGCACTTGAGGGTCGCAATCAGCCCCAGCATTTT.